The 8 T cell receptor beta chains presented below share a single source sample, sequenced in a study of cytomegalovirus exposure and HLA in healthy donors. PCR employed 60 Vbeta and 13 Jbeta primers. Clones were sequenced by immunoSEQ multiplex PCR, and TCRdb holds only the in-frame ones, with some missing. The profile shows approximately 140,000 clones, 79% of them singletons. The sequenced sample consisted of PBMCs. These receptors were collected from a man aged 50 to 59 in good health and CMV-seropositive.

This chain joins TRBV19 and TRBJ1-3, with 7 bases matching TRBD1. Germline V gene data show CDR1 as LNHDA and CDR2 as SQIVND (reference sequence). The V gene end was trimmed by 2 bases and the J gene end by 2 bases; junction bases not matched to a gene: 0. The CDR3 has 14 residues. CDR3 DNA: TGTGCCAGTAGTATAAGGGGGCCTGGAAACACCATATATTTT. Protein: CASSIRGPGNTIYF.

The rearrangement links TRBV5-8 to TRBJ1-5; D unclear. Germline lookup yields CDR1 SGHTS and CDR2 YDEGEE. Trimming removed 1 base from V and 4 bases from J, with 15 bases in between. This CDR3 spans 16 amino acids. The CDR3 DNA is TGTGCCAGCAGCTTGATGCCCGACGCGGGAAATCAGCCCCAGCATTTT. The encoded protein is CASSLMPDAGNQPQHF.

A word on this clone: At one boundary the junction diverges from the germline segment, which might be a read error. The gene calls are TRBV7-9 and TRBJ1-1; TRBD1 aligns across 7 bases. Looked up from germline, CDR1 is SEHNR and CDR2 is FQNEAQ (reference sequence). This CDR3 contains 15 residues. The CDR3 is CSSSLPGQAPPEAFF. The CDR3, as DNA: TGTTCCAGCAGCCTCCCCGGACAGGCCCCTCCCGAAGCTTTCTTT. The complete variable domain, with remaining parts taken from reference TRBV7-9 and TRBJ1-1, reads DTGVSQNPRHKITKRGQNVTFRCDPISEHNRLYWYRQTLGQGPEFLTYFQNEAQLEKSRLLSDRFSAERPKGSFSTLEIQRTEQGDSAMYLCSSSLPGQAPPEAFFGQGTRLTVV.

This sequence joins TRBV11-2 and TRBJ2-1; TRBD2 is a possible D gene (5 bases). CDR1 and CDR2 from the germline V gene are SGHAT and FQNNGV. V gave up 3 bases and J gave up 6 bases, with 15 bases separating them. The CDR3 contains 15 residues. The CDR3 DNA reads TGTGCCAGCAGCTTCTTATTCCTTGGAGGCAATGAGCAGTTCTTC. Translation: CASSFLFLGGNEQFF.

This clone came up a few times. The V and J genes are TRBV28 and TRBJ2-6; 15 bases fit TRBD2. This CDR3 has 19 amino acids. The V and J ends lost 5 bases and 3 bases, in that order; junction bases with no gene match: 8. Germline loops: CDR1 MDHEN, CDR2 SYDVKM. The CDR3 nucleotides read TGTGCCAGCAGTCCCCGGACTAGCGGGAGGGATCGTGGGGCCAACGTCCTGACTTTC. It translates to CASSPRTSGRDRGANVLTF.

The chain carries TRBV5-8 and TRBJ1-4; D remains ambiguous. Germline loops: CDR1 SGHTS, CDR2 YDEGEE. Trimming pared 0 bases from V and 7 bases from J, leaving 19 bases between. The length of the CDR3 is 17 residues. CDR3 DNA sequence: TGTGCCAGCAGCTTGGCCATGTTGATGGGTGGCGGTGAAAAACTGTTTTTT. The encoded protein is CASSLAMLMGGGEKLFF.

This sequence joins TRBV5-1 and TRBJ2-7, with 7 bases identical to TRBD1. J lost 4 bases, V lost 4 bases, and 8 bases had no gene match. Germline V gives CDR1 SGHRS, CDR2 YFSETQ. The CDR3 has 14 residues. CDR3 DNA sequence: TGCGCCAGCAGCCTCAGTGACAGGGCTTACGAGCAGTACTTC. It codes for CASSLSDRAYEQYF.

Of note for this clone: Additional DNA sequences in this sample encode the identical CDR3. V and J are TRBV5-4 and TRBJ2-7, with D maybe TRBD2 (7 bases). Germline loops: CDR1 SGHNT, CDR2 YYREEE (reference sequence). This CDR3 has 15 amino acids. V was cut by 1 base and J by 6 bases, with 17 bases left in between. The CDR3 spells CASSLLGLGGGEQYF. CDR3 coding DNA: TGTGCCAGCAGCTTGTTAGGACTAGGGGGGGGCGAGCAGTACTTC.